The rows below give T cell receptor beta chains drawn from one sample of a study of CD8+ T cells in alopecia areata. Assay used: immunoSEQ multiplex PCR; TCRdb lists only in-frame clones, some missing. This sample yields about 64,000 clones, of which roughly 40% are seen a single time; roughly 51% belongs to the top ten. The sequenced material came from NKG2D-low CD8+ T cells sorted from blood. These receptors all come from a human donor with alopecia areata. The CDR3 runs from the conserved cysteine through the conserved F or W. A D gene is named only where the DNA matches it firmly. Rows give clone size only sometimes, using once, few, many, or a class for an expanded clone.

V	D	size	J	CDR3	DNA
TRBV6-6	.	.	TRBJ2-7	CASSSALSSYEQYF	TGTGCCAGCAGTTCAGCGTTGAGCTCCTACGAGCAGTACTTC
TRBV30	.	.	TRBJ2-7	CAWSAVYYEQYF	TGTGCCTGGAGTGCAGTCTACTACGAGCAGTACTTC
TRBV28	TRBD1	.	TRBJ1-5	CASRYGQGVRDNQPQHF	TGTGCCAGCCGATACGGACAGGGGGTGAGGGACAATCAGCCCCAGCATTTT
TRBV29-1	.	few	TRBJ2-7	CSVEWGSEQYF	TGCAGCGTTGAATGGGGGAGCGAGCAGTACTTC
TRBV10-2	.	.	TRBJ2-3	CASSEGTAVGTDTQYF	TGCGCCAGCAGTGAAGGGACCGCGGTTGGTACAGATACGCAGTATTTT
TRBV7-9	.	.	TRBJ2-7	CASSPQGFAGEQYF	TGTGCCAGCAGCCCCCAGGGGTTCGCCGGCGAGCAGTACTTC
TRBV30	.	.	TRBJ2-2	CAWSANTGELFF	TGTGCCTGGAGTGCGAACACCGGGGAGCTGTTTTTT
TRBV29-1	.	.	TRBJ1-1	CSVGGSISPDTEAFF	TGCAGCGTTGGGGGCAGTATTTCCCCGGATACTGAAGCTTTCTTT
TRBV28	TRBD1	few	TRBJ2-7	CASRLDRGAYEQYF	TGTGCCAGCAGACTGGACAGGGGAGCCTACGAGCAGTACTTC
TRBV7-9	.	few	TRBJ2-7	CASGPDNGQYF	TGTGCCAGCGGACCGGATAACGGGCAGTACTTC
TRBV29-1	TRBD2	few	TRBJ2-2	CSVFGTSGKLGTGELFF	TGCAGCGTTTTTGGGACTAGCGGGAAGCTGGGCACCGGGGAGCTGTTTTTT
TRBV19	TRBD2	few	TRBJ2-2	CASSTASGRGTGELFF	TGTGCCAGTAGTACCGCTAGCGGGAGAGGAACCGGGGAGCTGTTTTTT
TRBV27	.	.	TRBJ2-3	CASSFVSSDQAQYF	TGTGCCAGCAGTTTCGTTTCGAGCGACCAGGCGCAGTATTTT
TRBV7-8	.	few	TRBJ2-1	CASSPRDSSYNEQFF	TGTGCCAGCAGCCCCCGGGACTCCTCCTACAATGAGCAGTTCTTC
TRBV7-9	.	.	TRBJ2-7	CASSSRPREQYF	TGTGCCAGCAGCTCGCGCCCCCGCGAGCAGTACTTC
TRBV27	TRBD1	.	TRBJ1-2	CASSFFPRDSDRYGYTF	TGTGCCAGCAGTTTTTTCCCCCGGGACAGTGATCGCTATGGCTACACCTTC
TRBV9	.	few	TRBJ1-5	CASSAGSSPVSNQPQHF	TGTGCCAGCAGCGCCGGGTCCTCACCCGTATCCAATCAGCCCCAGCATTTT
TRBV28	.	.	TRBJ1-1	CASRGRGIGASTEAFF	TGTGCCAGCAGGGGCAGGGGAATAGGGGCGAGCACTGAAGCTTTCTTT
TRBV4-1	.	.	TRBJ1-2	CASSQEGQSYGYTF	TGCGCCAGCAGCCAAGAGGGACAATCCTATGGCTACACCTTC
TRBV19	.	.	TRBJ1-1	CASSIASPGSEAFF	TGTGCCAGTAGTATCGCCTCCCCTGGCTCTGAAGCTTTCTTT
TRBV19	.	.	TRBJ1-2	CASSIKGNYGYTF	TGTGCCAGTAGTATCAAGGGTAACTATGGCTACACCTTC
TRBV5-6	.	.	TRBJ2-7	CASSLGVGAYEQYF	TGTGCCAGCAGCTTGGGGGTAGGAGCTTACGAGCAGTACTTC
TRBV15	TRBD2	few	TRBJ2-1	CATSGELADNEQFF	TGTGCCACCAGCGGCGAACTAGCGGATAATGAGCAGTTCTTC
TRBV4-2	.	.	TRBJ2-3	CASTSPTGTDTQYF	TGTGCCAGCACCTCACCGACGGGAACAGATACGCAGTATTTT
TRBV7-9	TRBD2	.	TRBJ2-5	CASSISSSGDQETQYF	TGTGCCAGCAGCATTTCGAGTAGCGGGGATCAAGAGACCCAGTACTTC
TRBV4-3	.	.	TRBJ1-5	CASSQEGGRGQPQHF	TGCGCCAGCAGCCAAGAAGGAGGAAGGGGTCAGCCCCAGCATTTT
TRBV21-1	.	.	TRBJ2-7	CASILRYF	TGTGCCAGCATACTCAGGTACTTC
TRBV15	.	.	TRBJ2-7	CATSRDSPGDEQYF	TGTGCCACCAGCAGAGATAGTCCGGGCGACGAGCAGTACTTC
TRBV4-3	.	.	TRBJ2-7	CASSQDASDGLYEQYF	TGCGCCAGCAGCCAAGACGCGTCGGACGGCCTCTACGAGCAGTACTTC
TRBV29-1	.	few	TRBJ1-5	CSVAEDAGGNQPQHF	TGCAGCGTTGCTGAGGACGCAGGGGGCAATCAGCCCCAGCATTTT
TRBV4-3	.	.	TRBJ2-6	CASSQVVRVSPGANVLTF	TGCGCCAGCAGCCAAGTGGTCAGGGTCTCACCAGGGGCCAACGTCCTGACTTTC
TRBV29-1	TRBD1	few	TRBJ1-2	CSVETGGDYGYTF	TGCAGCGTTGAAACAGGGGGCGACTATGGCTACACCTTC
TRBV29-1	.	.	TRBJ2-1	CSIEGGPEQFF	TGCAGCATTGAAGGGGGGCCTGAGCAGTTCTTC
TRBV5-1	.	few	TRBJ2-5	CASKGETQYF	TGCGCCAGCAAGGGGGAGACCCAGTACTTC
TRBV29-1	.	.	TRBJ1-4	CSVGAEKLFF	TGCAGCGTGGGAGCGGAAAAACTGTTTTTT
TRBV7-9	.	.	TRBJ2-1	CASSWPGWSGTPNEQFF	TGTGCCAGCAGCTGGCCGGGATGGAGCGGTACACCTAATGAGCAGTTCTTC
TRBV27	.	.	TRBJ2-7	CASSLSPQGGNEQYF	TGTGCCAGCAGTTTAAGCCCCCAGGGTGGTAACGAGCAGTACTTC
TRBV5-6	.	few	TRBJ2-7	CASSPMGLGQSSYEQYF	TGTGCCAGCAGCCCTATGGGTCTCGGACAAAGCTCCTACGAGCAGTACTTC
TRBV9	.	.	TRBJ2-2	CASSVVGGTGELFF	TGTGCCAGCAGCGTAGTTGGGGGGACCGGGGAGCTGTTTTTT
TRBV7-9	TRBD1	few	TRBJ1-5	CASSPTGGDQPQHF	TGTGCCAGCAGCCCGACAGGGGGGGATCAGCCCCAGCATTTT
TRBV23-1	.	.	TRBJ1-2	CATLKDGARSYTF	TGCGCCACCCTCAAGGACGGTGCGAGGAGCTACACCTTC
TRBV7-8	TRBD2	few	TRBJ2-3	CASSLWTGGDTQYF	TGTGCCAGCAGCTTATGGACGGGGGGGGATACGCAGTATTTT
TRBV29-1	TRBD2	few	TRBJ2-1	CSVDFSGGITLFF	TGCAGCGTTGATTTTAGCGGGGGGATTACGCTGTTCTTC
TRBV2	.	few	TRBJ2-1	CASSESGTYNEQFF	TGTGCCAGCAGTGAGTCGGGAACCTACAATGAGCAGTTCTTC
TRBV30	.	once	TRBJ1-5	CAWSSSRNQPQHF	TGTGCCTGGAGTTCAAGCCGTAATCAGCCCCAGCATTTT
TRBV15	.	few	TRBJ2-3	CATSEVGSTDTQYF	TGTGCCACCAGTGAAGTAGGGAGCACAGATACGCAGTATTTT
TRBV7-3	.	few	TRBJ2-5	CATCWAEETQYF	TGTGCCACCTGCTGGGCGGAAGAGACCCAGTACTTC
TRBV7-2	.	.	TRBJ2-1	CASSFFGSLLYEQFF	TGTGCCAGCAGCTTTTTCGGGAGCCTCCTCTATGAGCAGTTCTTC
TRBV4-3	.	.	TRBJ1-5	CASSPSRAVRANQPQHF	TGCGCCAGCAGCCCATCACGGGCCGTTCGGGCCAATCAGCCCCAGCATTTT
TRBV28	TRBD1	.	TRBJ2-3	CASSSYAGTGASDTQYF	TGTGCCAGCAGTTCCTACGCGGGGACAGGGGCCTCAGATACGCAGTATTTT
TRBV29-1	TRBD1	.	TRBJ1-1	CSVSGGQEITEAFF	TGCAGCGTTTCCGGAGGACAGGAGATCACTGAAGCTTTCTTT
TRBV5-1	TRBD2	once	TRBJ2-1	CASSGTSGRGVEQFF	TGCGCCAGCAGCGGAACTAGCGGGAGAGGTGTTGAGCAGTTCTTC
TRBV7-6	.	.	TRBJ2-1	CASSGQGIEQFF	TGTGCCAGCAGCGGCCAGGGTATCGAGCAGTTCTTC
TRBV7-2	.	.	TRBJ2-2	CASSSSPAGELFF	TGTGCCAGCAGCTCTAGTCCCGCCGGGGAGCTGTTTTTT
TRBV7-9	.	.	TRBJ2-7	CASSTGRYEQYF	TGTGCCAGCAGCACCGGTCGCTACGAGCAGTACTTC
TRBV5-1	TRBD2	.	TRBJ2-7	CASSRTSDYPYEQYF	TGCGCCAGCAGCCGTACTAGCGACTACCCCTACGAGCAGTACTTC
TRBV6-5	.	once	TRBJ1-1	CASTFNCTEAFF	TGTGCCAGCACGTTCAACTGCACTGAAGCTTTCTTT